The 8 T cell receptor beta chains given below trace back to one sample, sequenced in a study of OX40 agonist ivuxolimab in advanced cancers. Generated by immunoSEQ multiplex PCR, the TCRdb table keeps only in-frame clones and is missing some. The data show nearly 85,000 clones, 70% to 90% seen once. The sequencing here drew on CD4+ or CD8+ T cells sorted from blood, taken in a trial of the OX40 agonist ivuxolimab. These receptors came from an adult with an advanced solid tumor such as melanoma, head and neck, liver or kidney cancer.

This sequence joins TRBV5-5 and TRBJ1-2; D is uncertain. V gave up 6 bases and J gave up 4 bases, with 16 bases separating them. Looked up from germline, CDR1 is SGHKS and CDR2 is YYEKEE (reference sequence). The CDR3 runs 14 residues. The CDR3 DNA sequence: TGTGCCAGCACCTTTGAAAGGGTTGTCTATGGCTACACCTTC. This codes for CASTFERVVYGYTF.

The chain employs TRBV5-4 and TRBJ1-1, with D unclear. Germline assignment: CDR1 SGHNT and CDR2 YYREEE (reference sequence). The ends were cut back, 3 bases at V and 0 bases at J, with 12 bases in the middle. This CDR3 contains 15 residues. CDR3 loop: CASSYPPGMNTEAFF. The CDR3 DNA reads TGTGCCAGCAGCTACCCCCCCGGCATGAACACTGAAGCTTTCTTT.

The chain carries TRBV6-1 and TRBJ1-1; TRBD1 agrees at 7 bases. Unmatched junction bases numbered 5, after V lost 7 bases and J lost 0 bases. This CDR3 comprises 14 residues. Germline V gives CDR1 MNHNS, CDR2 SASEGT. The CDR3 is CASTRQGVNTEAFF. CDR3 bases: TGTGCCAGCACGCGACAGGGCGTGAACACTGAAGCTTTCTTT.

This CDR3 reads CASSGGSAGSPLHF. The CDR3 coding sequence is TGTGCCAGCAGTGGGGGGTCGGCGGGATCACCCCTCCACTTT. The chain combines TRBV6-1 with TRBJ1-6, with D possibly TRBD1 on 5 matching bases. The CDR3 consists of 14 residues. Germline V lookup: CDR1 MNHNS, CDR2 SASEGT. Trimming took off 4 bases at V and 10 bases at J, with 14 bases between the two ends.

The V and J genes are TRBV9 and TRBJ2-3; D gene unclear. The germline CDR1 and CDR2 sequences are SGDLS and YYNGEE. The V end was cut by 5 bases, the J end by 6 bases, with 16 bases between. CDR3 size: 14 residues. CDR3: CASSLVGPPDTQYF. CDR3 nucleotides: TGTGCCAGCAGTCTCGTGGGCCCCCCGGATACGCAGTATTTT.

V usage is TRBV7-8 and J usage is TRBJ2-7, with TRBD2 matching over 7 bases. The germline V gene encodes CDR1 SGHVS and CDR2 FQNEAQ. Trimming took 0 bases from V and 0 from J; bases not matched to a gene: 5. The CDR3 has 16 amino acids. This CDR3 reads CASSLAGGGASYEQYF. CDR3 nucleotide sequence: TGTGCCAGCAGCTTAGCGGGGGGAGGGGCCTCCTACGAGCAGTACTTC.

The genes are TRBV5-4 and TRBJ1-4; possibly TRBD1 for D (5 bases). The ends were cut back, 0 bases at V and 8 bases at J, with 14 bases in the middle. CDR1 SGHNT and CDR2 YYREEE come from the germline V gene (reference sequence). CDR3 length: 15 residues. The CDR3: CASSLVGPGDEKLFF. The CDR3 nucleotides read TGTGCCAGCAGCTTGGTGGGGCCTGGGGACGAAAAACTGTTTTTT.

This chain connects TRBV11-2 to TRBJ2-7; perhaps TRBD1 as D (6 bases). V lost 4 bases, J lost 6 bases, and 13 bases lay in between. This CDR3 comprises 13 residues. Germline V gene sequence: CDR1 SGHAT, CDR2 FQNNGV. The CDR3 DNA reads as TGTGCCAGCAGCTGGCCGCAGGGGCGCGAGCAGTACTTC. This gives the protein CASSWPQGREQYF. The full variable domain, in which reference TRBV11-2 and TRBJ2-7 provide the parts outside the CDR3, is EAGVAQSPRYKIIEKRQSVAFWCNPISGHATLYWYQQILGQGPKLLIQFQNNGVVDDSQLPKDRFSAERLKGVDSTLKIQPAKLEDSAVYLCASSWPQGREQYFGPGTRLTVT.